The TCR beta chain under discussion was sequenced for a study of shared clonotypes between healthy human individuals. CD45RO negativity and positive selection for CCR7 defined naive CD8 cells, a population that excluded terminally differentiated effector memory CD45RA+ cells. The CDR3 is 15 residues long. V lost 3 bases and J lost 7, with 19 bases in between. Germline CDR1 reads SGDLS; CDR2 reads YYNGEE. The protocol was immunoSEQ multiplex PCR, while the TCRdb copy is restricted to in-frame clones and leaves out a portion. This table has hundreds of thousands of clones, more than 95% appearing once.

Sequenced material: naive CD8+ T cells sorted from blood. The chain couples TRBV9 to TRBJ1-2; the D gene is possibly TRBD1 (5 bases). The source is a man younger than 45 in good health. The CDR3 spells CASSADGAGRIGYTF. DNA of the CDR3: TGTGCCAGCAGCGCGGACGGGGCCGGGAGAATTGGCTACACCTTC.